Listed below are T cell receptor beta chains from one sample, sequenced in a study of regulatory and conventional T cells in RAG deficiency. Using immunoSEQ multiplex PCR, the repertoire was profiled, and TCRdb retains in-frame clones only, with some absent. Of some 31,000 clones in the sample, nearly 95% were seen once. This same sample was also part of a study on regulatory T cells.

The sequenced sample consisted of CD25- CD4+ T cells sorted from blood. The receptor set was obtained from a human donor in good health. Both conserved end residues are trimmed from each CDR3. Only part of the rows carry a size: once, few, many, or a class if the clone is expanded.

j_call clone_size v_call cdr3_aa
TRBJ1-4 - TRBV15 ATSIPQFEKLF
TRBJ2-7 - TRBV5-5 ASSLRATGASAAYAYEQY
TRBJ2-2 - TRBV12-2 ASRLPSSGGARTGELF
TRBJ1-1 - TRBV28 ASRIRGSAGFTEAF
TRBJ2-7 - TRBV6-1 ASSDKGQGHGYEQY
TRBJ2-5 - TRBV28 ASTPSTGIRLETQY
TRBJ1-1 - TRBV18 ASSPYKGGNTEAF
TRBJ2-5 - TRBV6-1 ASTPNRMETQY
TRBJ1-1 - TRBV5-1 ASSRTGPGEAF
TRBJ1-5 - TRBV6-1 ASKRDRFNQPQH
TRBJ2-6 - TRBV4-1 ASSQDLQGIAANVLT
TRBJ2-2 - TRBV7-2 ASSSRRSSGYTGELF
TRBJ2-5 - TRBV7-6 ASSARQGARETQY
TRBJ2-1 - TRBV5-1 ASSLGLAGGPNEQF
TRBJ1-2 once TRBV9 ASSRAGDLNYGYT
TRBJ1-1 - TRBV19 ASSMFGYSGQGRDTEAF
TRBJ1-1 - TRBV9 ASSQITGGGTEAF
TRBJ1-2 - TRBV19 ASSPEYSMGYT
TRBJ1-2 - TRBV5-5 ASSTASTARYGYT
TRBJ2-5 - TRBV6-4 ASSGTSGGPPQETQY
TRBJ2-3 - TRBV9 ASSPHDRLSTDTQY
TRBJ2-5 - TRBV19 ASSMGQGETQY
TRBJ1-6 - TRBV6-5 ASSSGNNSPLH
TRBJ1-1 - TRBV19 ASSQQGGRPTEAF
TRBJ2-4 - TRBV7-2 ASSYLEGTGRDIQY
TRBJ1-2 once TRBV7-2 ASRGTGPYGYT
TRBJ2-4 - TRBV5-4 ASSLSGGQGNY
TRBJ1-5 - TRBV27 ASSLGTGNNQPQH
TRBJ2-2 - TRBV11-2 ASSLGGADTGELF
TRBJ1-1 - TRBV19 ASSARTGSSTEAF
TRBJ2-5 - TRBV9 ASSLGEGVIETQY
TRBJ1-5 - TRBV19 ASRLHSGQDSNQPQH
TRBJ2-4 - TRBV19 ASSALQGIGAKNIQY
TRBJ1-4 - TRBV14 ASSRGRLDEKLF
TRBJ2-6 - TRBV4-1 ASSLGGGEGNLAFGANVLT
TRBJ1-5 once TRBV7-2 ASSLGRGVPQH
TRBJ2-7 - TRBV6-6 ASSKVRDSSTYEQY
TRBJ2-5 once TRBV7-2 ASSLVAGGFQETQY
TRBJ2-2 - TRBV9 ASSTLPPGNTGELF
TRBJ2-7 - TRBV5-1 ASSLGGSQYEQY
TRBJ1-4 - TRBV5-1 ASQTGTGLEKLF
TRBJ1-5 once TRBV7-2 ASSLAAGGNQPQH
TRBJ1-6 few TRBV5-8 ASSQTGRRVNSPLH
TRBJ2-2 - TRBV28 ASSWWDREAGELF
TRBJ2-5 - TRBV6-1 ASSEGGGRWETQY
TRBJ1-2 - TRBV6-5 ASKYDRVNYGYT
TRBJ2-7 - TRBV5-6 ASSSYERARFYEQY
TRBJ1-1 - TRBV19 ASSMQGSNTEAF
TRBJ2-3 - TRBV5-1 ASSPGTVEGDTQY
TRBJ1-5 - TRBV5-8 ASSLRSNQPQH
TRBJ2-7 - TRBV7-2 ASSWRSYEQY
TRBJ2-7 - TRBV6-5 ASRSRPAVSYEQY
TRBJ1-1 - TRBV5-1 ASSLGGTALNTEAF
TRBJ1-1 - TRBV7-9 ASSPGGNLLNTEAF
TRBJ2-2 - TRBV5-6 ASSLAGGATGELF
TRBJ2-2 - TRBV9 ASSTRTVNTGELF
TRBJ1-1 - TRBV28 ASTVSAGGNTEAF